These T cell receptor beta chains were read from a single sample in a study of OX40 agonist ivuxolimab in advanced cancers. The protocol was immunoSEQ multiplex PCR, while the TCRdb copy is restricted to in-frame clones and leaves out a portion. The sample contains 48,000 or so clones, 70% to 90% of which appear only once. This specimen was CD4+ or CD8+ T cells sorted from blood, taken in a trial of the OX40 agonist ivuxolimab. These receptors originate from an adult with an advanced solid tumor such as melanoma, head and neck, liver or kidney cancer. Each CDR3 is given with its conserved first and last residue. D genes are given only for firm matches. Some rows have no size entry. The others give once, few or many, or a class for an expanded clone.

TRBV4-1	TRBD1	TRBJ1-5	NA	CASRPRDRVDQPQHF	TGCGCCAGCAGACCCCGGGACAGGGTCGATCAGCCCCAGCATTTT
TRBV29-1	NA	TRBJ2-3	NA	CSVVLGGYSTDTQYF	TGCAGCGTTGTTTTAGGGGGGTATAGCACAGATACGCAGTATTTT
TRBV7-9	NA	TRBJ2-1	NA	CASTPPGPPYNEQFF	TGTGCCAGCACCCCTCCGGGGCCCCCATACAATGAGCAGTTCTTC
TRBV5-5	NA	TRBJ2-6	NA	CASSLGGTGSGANVLTF	TGTGCCAGCAGCTTGGGGGGCACAGGGTCCGGGGCCAACGTCCTGACTTTC
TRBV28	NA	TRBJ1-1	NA	CASSPQGKPNTEAFF	TGTGCCAGCAGTCCACAGGGAAAACCCAACACTGAAGCTTTCTTT
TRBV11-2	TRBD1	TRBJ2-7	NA	CASSLTDRGEQYF	TGTGCCAGCAGCTTAACGGACAGGGGCGAGCAGTACTTC
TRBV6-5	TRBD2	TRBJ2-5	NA	CASSYQRGGLETQYF	TGTGCCAGCAGTTATCAGCGGGGGGGCCTAGAGACCCAGTACTTC
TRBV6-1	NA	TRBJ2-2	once	CASTQGYIGELFF	TGTGCCAGCACCCAGGGTTATATCGGGGAGCTGTTTTTT
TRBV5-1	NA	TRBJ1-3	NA	CASSLEPLSSGNTIYF	TGCGCCAGCAGCTTGGAGCCTTTGAGCTCTGGAAACACCATATATTTT
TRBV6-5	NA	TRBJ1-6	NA	CASSSQGWGSPLHF	TGTGCCAGCAGTTCCCAGGGTTGGGGTTCACCCCTCCACTTT
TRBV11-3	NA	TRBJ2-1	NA	CASSLTGGRNEQFF	TGTGCCAGCAGCCTGACAGGTGGGAGGAATGAGCAGTTCTTC
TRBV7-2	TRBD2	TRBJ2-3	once	CASSLSPGLASRRDTQYF	TGTGCCAGCAGCTTATCCCCGGGACTAGCGAGCAGGCGAGATACGCAGTATTTT
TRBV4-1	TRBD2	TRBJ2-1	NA	CASSQERGGRNEQFF	TGCGCCAGCAGCCAAGAGCGGGGGGGCCGGAATGAGCAGTTCTTC
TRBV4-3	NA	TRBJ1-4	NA	CASSQEYRDPGKLFF	TGCGCCAGCAGCCAAGAATACAGGGATCCAGGAAAACTGTTTTTT
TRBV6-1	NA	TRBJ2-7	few	CASSVELGASYEQYF	TGTGCCAGCAGTGTAGAGCTAGGGGCCTCCTACGAGCAGTACTTC
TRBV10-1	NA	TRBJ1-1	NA	CASSGTLGGYRTEAFF	TGCGCCAGCAGTGGAACTTTGGGGGGGTACCGAACTGAAGCTTTCTTT
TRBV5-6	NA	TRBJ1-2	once	CASSLGQNNYGYTF	TGTGCCAGCAGCTTGGGACAGAATAACTATGGCTACACCTTC
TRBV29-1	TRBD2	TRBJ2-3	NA	CSVPAGVFLLRELGSDTQYF	TGCAGCGTCCCGGCGGGGGTGTTTCTCCTGCGGGAGTTAGGATCAGATACGCAGTATTTT
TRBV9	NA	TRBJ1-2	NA	CASSVAPQYPGNYGYTF	TGTGCCAGCAGCGTGGCGCCCCAATACCCGGGGAACTATGGCTACACCTTC
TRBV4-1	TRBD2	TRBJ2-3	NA	CASSQVVSGGAGNTQYF	TGCGCCAGCAGCCAAGTGGTTAGCGGGGGGGCAGGGAATACGCAGTATTTT
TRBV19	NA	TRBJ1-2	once	CASTRGGTGNYGYTF	TGTGCCAGTACCCGGGGGGGAACGGGTAACTATGGCTACACCTTC
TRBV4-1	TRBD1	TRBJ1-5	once	CASSQAGQAVRNQPQHF	TGCGCCAGCAGCCAAGCCGGACAGGCAGTACGCAATCAGCCCCAGCATTTT
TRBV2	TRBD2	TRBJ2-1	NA	CASSVRLAGGISSYNEQFF	TGTGCCAGCAGTGTGAGACTAGCGGGGGGGATAAGCTCCTACAATGAGCAGTTCTTC
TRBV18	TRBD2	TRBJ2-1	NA	CASSPSSGVVGEQFF	TGTGCCAGCTCACCGTCTAGCGGGGTTGTGGGTGAGCAGTTCTTC
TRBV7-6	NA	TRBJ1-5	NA	CASSPLTASNQPQHF	TGTGCCAGCAGCCCCTTGACTGCTAGCAATCAGCCCCAGCATTTT
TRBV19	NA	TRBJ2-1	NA	CASSSRNEQFF	TGTGCCAGTAGTTCGCGGAATGAGCAGTTCTTC
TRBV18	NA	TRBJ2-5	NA	CASSPIIRETQYF	TGTGCCAGCTCACCAATAATTAGAGAGACCCAGTACTTC
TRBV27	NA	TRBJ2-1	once	CASSLEGTQTSQFF	TGTGCCAGCAGTTTAGAGGGGACACAAACGTCGCAGTTCTTC
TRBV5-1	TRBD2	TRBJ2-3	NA	CAGSAGLAGVADTQYF	TGCGCCGGCTCCGCGGGACTAGCGGGAGTGGCAGATACGCAGTATTTT
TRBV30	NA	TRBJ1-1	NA	CAWSSQGGRGTEAFF	TGTGCCTGGAGTAGCCAGGGTGGGAGGGGCACTGAAGCTTTCTTT
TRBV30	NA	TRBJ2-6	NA	CAWNPGTGANVLTF	TGTGCCTGGAATCCTGGAACTGGGGCCAACGTCCTGACTTTC
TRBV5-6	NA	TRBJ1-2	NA	CASSDPSGLEGYTF	TGTGCCAGCAGCGACCCCTCGGGACTCGAGGGCTACACCTTC
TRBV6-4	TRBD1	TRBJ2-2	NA	CASRSQGGTGELFF	TGTGCCAGCAGATCACAGGGGGGCACCGGGGAGCTGTTTTTT
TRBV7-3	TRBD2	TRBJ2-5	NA	CASSPAGTSHPETQYF	TGTGCCAGCAGCCCCGCCGGGACTAGCCACCCAGAGACCCAGTACTTC
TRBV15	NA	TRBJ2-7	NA	CATSRDRGAGEQYF	TGTGCCACCAGCAGAGATCGGGGGGCAGGCGAGCAGTACTTC
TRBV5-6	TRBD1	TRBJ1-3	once	CASSRGMTGISGNTIYF	TGTGCCAGCAGCCGGGGTATGACAGGGATCTCTGGAAACACCATATATTTT
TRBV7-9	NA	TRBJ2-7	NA	CASSLALANYEQYF	TGTGCCAGCAGCTTAGCTCTAGCCAACTACGAGCAGTACTTC
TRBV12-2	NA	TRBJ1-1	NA	CASRLANRDRDSAEAFF	TGTGCAAGTCGCTTAGCAAACCGGGACAGGGATAGCGCTGAAGCTTTCTTT
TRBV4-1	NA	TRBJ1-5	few	CASSLGGDQPQHF	TGCGCCAGCAGCCTCGGAGGGGATCAGCCCCAGCATTTT
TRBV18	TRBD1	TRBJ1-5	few	CASSPQGAYGNQPQHF	TGTGCCAGCTCACCACAGGGGGCGTACGGCAATCAGCCCCAGCATTTT
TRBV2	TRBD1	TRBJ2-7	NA	CASIRDSSYEQYF	TGTGCCAGCATCAGGGACAGCTCCTACGAGCAGTACTTC
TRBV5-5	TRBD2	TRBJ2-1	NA	CASSFYGTRAGVSNEQFF	TGTGCCAGCAGCTTCTACGGGACTCGAGCGGGGGTGAGCAATGAGCAGTTCTTC
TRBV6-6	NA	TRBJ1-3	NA	CASSSQLGGSGNTIYF	TGTGCCAGCAGTTCCCAACTCGGGGGCTCTGGAAACACCATATATTTT
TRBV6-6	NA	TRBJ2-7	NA	CASSSTREQYF	TGTGCCAGCAGTTCAACACGCGAGCAGTACTTC
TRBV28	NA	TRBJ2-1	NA	CASRDDEQFF	TGTGCCAGCAGGGACGATGAGCAGTTCTTC
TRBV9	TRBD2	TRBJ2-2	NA	CASSALSGSNTGELFF	TGTGCCAGCAGCGCGCTAAGCGGGAGTAACACCGGGGAGCTGTTTTTT
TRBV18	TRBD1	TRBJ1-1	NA	CASSPPRDSFYTEAFF	TGTGCCAGCTCACCACCGAGGGACAGTTTCTACACTGAAGCTTTCTTT
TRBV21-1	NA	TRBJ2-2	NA	CASSKPGTGELFF	TGTGCCAGCAGCAAGCCCGGCACCGGGGAGCTGTTTTTT
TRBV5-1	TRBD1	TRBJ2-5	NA	CASSNLGQGQETQYF	TGCGCCAGCAGCAACCTGGGACAGGGCCAAGAGACCCAGTACTTC
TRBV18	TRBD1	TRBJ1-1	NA	CASSRTGNTEAFF	TGTGCCAGCTCACGGACAGGGAACACTGAAGCTTTCTTT
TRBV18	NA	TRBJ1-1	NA	CASSQTDNTEAFF	TGTGCCAGCTCACAGACGGACAACACTGAAGCTTTCTTT
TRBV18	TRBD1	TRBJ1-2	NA	CASSLRTGDGYTF	TGTGCCAGCTCCCTTCGGACAGGGGATGGCTACACCTTC
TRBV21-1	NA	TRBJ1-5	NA	CASSEEQGQPQHF	TGTGCCAGCAGCGAAGAACAGGGTCAGCCCCAGCATTTT
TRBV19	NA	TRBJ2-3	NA	CASTRGLSTDTQYF	TGTGCCAGTACCCGAGGGCTTAGCACAGATACGCAGTATTTT
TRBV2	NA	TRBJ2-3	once	CASSEVWDMQYF	TGTGCCAGCAGTGAAGTATGGGATATGCAGTATTTT
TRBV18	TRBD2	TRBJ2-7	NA	CASSPRGGVSYEQYF	TGTGCCAGCTCACCTCGGGGAGGGGTCTCCTACGAGCAGTACTTC
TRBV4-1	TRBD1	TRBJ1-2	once	CASSQLTQGAGYGYTF	TGCGCCAGCAGCCAACTAACACAGGGGGCCGGCTATGGCTACACCTTC
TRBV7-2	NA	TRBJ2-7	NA	CASSLGRDPIIYEQYF	TGTGCCAGCAGCTTAGGGCGGGACCCCATCATCTACGAGCAGTACTTC
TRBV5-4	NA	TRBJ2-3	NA	CASSVDFTSTDTQYF	TGTGCCAGCTCCGTAGACTTTACTAGCACAGATACGCAGTATTTT
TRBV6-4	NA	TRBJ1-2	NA	CASSASRQGIGYTF	TGTGCCAGCAGTGCCTCAAGGCAGGGCATTGGCTACACCTTC